At least ten counts were recorded for the clone carrying this TCR beta chain. The antigen is unknown. Scientists made TCR beta libraries using quantitative 5'-RACE with molecular barcodes. TCRdb re-called the 5' RACE reads with MiXCR, one entry per CDR3 protein. The repertoire includes some 54,000 distinct CDR3 sequences, approximately 7% of them detected once, and approximately 8.5% sits in the top ten. The sample comes from a study of CD8 T cells in ankylosing spondylitis. Overall study findings and caveats: Apparently characteristic of ankylosing spondylitis blood was a TCR beta motif (fewer than 10 highly homologous variants). Clones linked to disease were reported to show significant enrichment in matched ankylosing spondylitis synovial fluid.

The CDR3 totals 13 residues. CDR1 is MNHNY, CDR2 SVGAGI, per germline (reference sequence). Trimming removed 5 bases from V and 0 bases from J, with 6 bases in between. Material for sequencing was blood, either unsorted or a sorted T cell fraction (not recorded which). The TCR sequence derives from a female donor with ankylosing spondylitis or in good health (not recorded which). The chain employs TRBV6-6 and TRBJ2-3; D gene unclear. The CDR3 DNA reads as TGTGCCAGCAGTCGTCACAGCACAGATACGCAGTATTTT. Amino acids: CASSRHSTDTQYF.